A single sample is the source of the 27 T cell receptor beta chains below, sequenced in a study of cytomegalovirus exposure and HLA in healthy donors. Primers: 60 Vbeta forward and 13 Jbeta reverse. Generated by immunoSEQ multiplex PCR, the TCRdb table keeps only in-frame clones and is missing some. This repertoire comprises approximately 58,000 clones; its ten largest clones make up approximately 9.9%. Sequences were obtained from PBMCs. These receptors were taken from a woman aged 45-65 years in good health and CMV-seropositive.

The genes are TRBV10-3 and TRBJ2-3; 7 bases agree with TRBD2. This CDR3 contains 14 residues. V trimming: 2 bases; J trimming: 6 bases; junction bases outside the gene matches: 5. In germline, CDR1 is ENHRY, CDR2 SYGVKD. For the CDR3, the DNA is TGTGCCATCAGTGAGAATAGCGGGCCCGATACGCAGTATTTT. This translates into CAISENSGPDTQYF.

This chain links TRBV6-1 with TRBJ2-2; D uncertain. The germline V gene encodes CDR1 MNHNS and CDR2 SASEGT. The CDR3 has 14 amino acids. V dropped 4 bases and J dropped 6 bases, with 12 bases sitting between them. The CDR3 sequence is CASSGSRSAGELFF. DNA of the CDR3: TGTGCCAGCAGTGGTAGCCGCTCCGCCGGGGAGCTGTTTTTT.

V is TRBV19 and J is TRBJ1-2, with TRBD1 matching 8 bases. The germline V gene has CDR1 LNHDA and CDR2 SQIVND (reference sequence). The CDR3 is made up of 14 amino acids. The V segment lost 4 bases and the J segment 7 bases; nucleotides outside the gene matches: 8. This CDR3 is CASSTDRVAGGYTF. The CDR3 bases are TGTGCCAGTAGTACGGACAGGGTAGCGGGTGGCTACACCTTC.

V gene TRBV5-1 combines with J gene TRBJ1-3; D may be TRBD1 (5 bases). Germline CDR1 SGHRS, CDR2 YFSETQ. Trimming took off 4 bases at V and 1 base at J, with 9 bases between the two ends. The CDR3 contains 14 residues. Here the CDR3 DNA reads TGCGCCAGCAGCCGTCAGGGTTCTGGAAACACCATATATTTT. It specifies CASSRQGSGNTIYF. The variable domain in full, completed from reference TRBV5-1 and TRBJ1-3, reads KAGVTQTPRYLIKTRGQQVTLSCSPISGHRSVSWYQQTPGQGLQFLFEYFSETQRNKGNFPGRFSGRQFSNSRSEMNVSTLELGDSALYLCASSRQGSGNTIYFGEGSWLTVV.

The chain combines TRBV4-2 with TRBJ2-2; unclear D gene. Trimming removed 0 bases at V and 1 base at J, with 6 bases between. This CDR3 region has 15 residues. CDR1 and CDR2 (germline): LGHNA, YNFKEQ. For the CDR3, the DNA is TGTGCCAGCAGCCAAGAATCCGGGAACACCGGGGAGCTGTTTTTT. Its translation: CASSQESGNTGELFF.

This chain connects TRBV10-3 to TRBJ2-5, with TRBD2 matching 7 bases. The CDR3 has 14 amino acids. Germline trimming cut 0 bases from V and 5 bases from J; bases unmatched to any gene: 3. The V gene's germline CDR1 is ENHRY and CDR2 SYGVKD. CDR3 sequence (DNA): TGTGCCATCAGTGAGTCGATCGGGAGGGAGACCCAGTACTTC. It is translated as CAISESIGRETQYF.

This chain connects TRBV5-6 to TRBJ1-6, with 8 bases that match TRBD1. The junction had 6 bases not matched to a gene; V was cut back by 1 base and J by 0 bases. CDR1 and CDR2 from the germline V gene are SGHDT and YYEEEE. This CDR3 has 18 amino acids. As DNA, the CDR3 is TGTGCCAGCAGCTTGTATCGGGACAGGAGCTCCTATAATTCACCCCTCCACTTT. It translates to CASSLYRDRSSYNSPLHF.

V is TRBV5-1 and J is TRBJ2-3, with 8 bases aligning to TRBD1. J lost 6 bases, V lost 0 bases, and 0 bases had no gene match. Germline loops: CDR1 SGHRS, CDR2 YFSETQ. This CDR3 has 13 residues. CDR3 DNA sequence: TGCGCCAGCAGCTTGGGACAGGGGGATACGCAGTATTTT. Its protein is CASSLGQGDTQYF.

This sequence joins TRBV13 and TRBJ2-3; 8 nucleotides line up with TRBD2. V was pared by 7 bases and J by 2 bases, with 5 bases of the junction left unmatched. This CDR3 region has 14 residues. The V gene's germline CDR1 is PRHDT and CDR2 FYEKMQ (reference sequence). CDR3: CASTAGAYTDTQYF. The CDR3 DNA sequence: TGTGCCAGCACAGCGGGGGCCTACACAGATACGCAGTATTTT.

This chain links TRBV28 with TRBJ1-5; tentatively, D is TRBD1 (5 bases). V was cut by 7 bases and J by 9 bases, with 19 bases left in between. CDR1 MDHEN and CDR2 SYDVKM come from the germline V gene. The CDR3 covers 14 residues. CDR3 residues: CASTPGSKQRPQHF. The CDR3 nucleotides read TGTGCCAGCACCCCAGGGTCTAAGCAGAGGCCCCAGCATTTT.

This chain joins TRBV10-3 and TRBJ2-7, with 7 bases aligning to TRBD2. The CDR3 sequence is 13 residues long. Losses at the gene ends were 11 bases for V and 2 bases for J; bases not matched to a gene: 9. Germline V CDR1 and CDR2: ENHRY, SYGVKD. CDR3 in amino acids: CASGTSETYEQYF. CDR3 in DNA: TGTGCCTCTGGAACTAGCGAGACCTACGAGCAGTACTTC.

V and J are TRBV4-1 and TRBJ1-2, with 7 bases fitting TRBD1. Germline V gene lookup returns CDR1 MGHRA and CDR2 YSYEKL. The CDR3 covers 15 residues. J gave up 6 bases and V 3 bases, and 10 bases lay outside the gene matches. CDR3 sequence: CASSQTTGPPDGYTF. In DNA form, the CDR3 reads TGCGCCAGCAGCCAGACGACAGGGCCTCCCGATGGCTACACCTTC.

The V gene is TRBV5-1, the J gene TRBJ1-1, with D unresolved. V was clipped by 3 bases and J by 2 bases, with 17 bases between them. This CDR3 contains 16 residues. Germline lookup yields CDR1 SGHRS and CDR2 YFSETQ. The CDR3 spells CASSSTFLSVNTEAFF. CDR3 DNA: TGCGCCAGCAGCTCCACCTTCTTAAGCGTTAACACTGAAGCTTTCTTT.

This rearrangement joins TRBV5-1 to TRBJ2-3; tentatively, D is TRBD1 (5 bases). Trimming left V 4 bases short and J 0 bases short, with 18 bases between. Germline lookup yields CDR1 SGHRS and CDR2 YFSETQ. The CDR3 has 17 residues. The CDR3 sequence is CASSLRGHLTSTDTQYF. In nucleotides, the CDR3 is TGCGCCAGCAGCCTTCGCGGACATCTTACTAGCACAGATACGCAGTATTTT.

The chain is built from TRBV29-1 and TRBJ1-1; maybe TRBD1 (6 bases). Trimming removed 6 bases from V and 0 bases from J, with 17 bases in between. In germline, CDR1 is SQVTM, CDR2 ANQGSEA. This CDR3 comprises 15 residues. The DNA of the CDR3 is TGCAGCGTCCGAAAGAAACAGGGAATGAACACTGAAGCTTTCTTT. Protein: CSVRKKQGMNTEAFF.

The DNA for the CDR3 is TGTGCCAGTAGTATTCGGGGGGACAGGAGGCAGCCCCAGCATTTT. It codes for CASSIRGDRRQPQHF. J is TRBJ1-5 and V is TRBV19; 8 bases are a match to TRBD1. The CDR3 sequence is 15 residues long. Germline loops: CDR1 LNHDA, CDR2 SQIVND (reference sequence). V lost 3 bases and J lost 7; bases outside the gene matches: 8.

The chain uses TRBV4-3 and TRBJ1-1, with D uncertain. Per the germline V gene, CDR1 is LGHNA and CDR2 is YSLEER. The V and J ends lost 1 base and 3 bases respectively, with 6 bases between them. This CDR3 has 13 amino acids. The CDR3 DNA reads as TGCGCCAGCAGCCAAGCACAGCACACTGAAGCTTTCTTT. Its translation: CASSQAQHTEAFF.

This rearrangement joins TRBV5-4 to TRBJ2-7; 12 nucleotides match TRBD2. The V and J ends lost 3 bases and 5 bases, in that order; junction bases with no gene match: 6. The CDR3 loop spans 15 amino acids. In germline, CDR1 is SGHNT, CDR2 YYREEE (reference sequence). CDR3: CASSSLAGGLDEQYF. CDR3 nucleotides: TGTGCCAGCAGCTCCCTAGCGGGGGGGCTCGACGAGCAGTACTTC.

The V call is TRBV30, the J call TRBJ1-3; no firm D call. V was shortened by 2 bases and J by 3 bases, with 8 bases between the two germline ends. The CDR3 has 13 amino acids. Germline V gene sequence: CDR1 GTSNPN, CDR2 SVGIG (reference sequence). CDR3 nucleotides: TGTGCCTGGAGTCTGGCCGTTGGAAACACCATATATTTT. Its protein product is CAWSLAVGNTIYF. Full variable domain (missing parts from reference TRBV30 and TRBJ1-3): SQTIHQWPATLVQPVGSPLSLECTVEGTSNPNLYWYRQAAGRGLQLLFYSVGIGQISSEVPQNLSASRPQDRQFILSSKKLLLSDSGFYLCAWSLAVGNTIYFGEGSWLTVV.

V is TRBV27 and J is TRBJ2-6; perhaps TRBD2 as D (7 bases). The ends were cut back, 5 bases at V and 2 bases at J, with 16 bases in the middle. In germline, CDR1 is MNHEY, CDR2 SMNVEV (reference sequence). CDR3 length: 17 amino acids. The CDR3 DNA reads as TGTGCCAGCAGTGCCCGAGGGGGGAGGGCTGGGGCCAACGTCCTGACTTTC. It yields the protein CASSARGGRAGANVLTF.

This chain connects TRBV6-1 to TRBJ1-1; 7 bases align to TRBD1. Per germline, CDR1 MNHNS and CDR2 SASEGT. This CDR3 has 15 amino acids. V dropped 5 bases and J dropped 0; count of bases not matched to a gene: 6. CDR3 DNA: TGTGCCAGCAGTCGAGGAGGGGGCCTGAACACTGAAGCTTTCTTT. Amino acids: CASSRGGGLNTEAFF.

The chain carries TRBV29-1 and TRBJ2-2; TRBD2 matches at 10 bases. Trimming at V came to 7 bases and at J to 7 bases, leaving 12 bases not matched to a gene. The length of the CDR3 is 15 residues. CDR1 is SQVTM, CDR2 ANQGSEA, per germline. In DNA form, the CDR3 reads TGCAGCGCTTCCCCAGCGGGAGGGCCTGGCGGGGAGCTGTTTTTT. The encoded protein is CSASPAGGPGGELFF.

The chain couples TRBV15 to TRBJ1-2; D remains unclear. Trimming took 7 bases from V and 0 from J, leaving 12 bases between them. CDR1 is LNHNV, CDR2 YYDKDF, per germline (reference sequence). The CDR3 is 14 residues long. CDR3 residues: CATNRVPTNYGYTF. Written as DNA, the CDR3 is TGTGCCACCAACCGGGTTCCAACTAACTATGGCTACACCTTC.

V and J are TRBV2 and TRBJ1-2; 8 bases line up with TRBD1. The CDR3 is 14 residues long. V lost 5 bases and J lost 6; bases outside the gene matches: 8. CDR1 and CDR2 (germline): SNHLY, FYNNEI. DNA for the CDR3: TGTGCCAGCAGTACTTGCAGGGGGCAGAATGGCTACACCTTC. Encoded protein: CASSTCRGQNGYTF.

The chain joins TRBV29-1 to TRBJ2-3; maybe TRBD1 (5 bases). The ends were cut back, 7 bases at V and 0 bases at J, with 14 bases in the middle. This CDR3 spans 14 amino acids. The V gene's germline CDR1 is SQVTM and CDR2 ANQGSEA. CDR3 region: CSARPQGSTDTQYF. The CDR3 DNA sequence: TGCAGCGCTCGCCCCCAGGGAAGCACAGATACGCAGTATTTT.

The CDR3 loop reads CAWSAWAQDTQYF. The CDR3 DNA follows: TGTGCCTGGAGTGCGTGGGCGCAAGATACGCAGTATTTT. V usage is TRBV30 and J usage is TRBJ2-3; D gene ambiguous. V shed 1 base and J shed 5 bases, with 10 bases lying between them. This CDR3 has 13 residues. Germline V lookup: CDR1 GTSNPN, CDR2 SVGIG (reference sequence).

The rearrangement uses TRBV18 and TRBJ2-3; D is possibly TRBD2 (6 bases). The ends were cut back, 2 bases at V and 2 bases at J, with 17 bases in the middle. This CDR3 has 17 amino acids. Germline values: CDR1 KGHSH, CDR2 LQKENI. The CDR3 DNA reads TGTGCCAGCTCACCATACGGGACTTCGAAATTCACAGATACGCAGTATTTT. Translated: CASSPYGTSKFTDTQYF.